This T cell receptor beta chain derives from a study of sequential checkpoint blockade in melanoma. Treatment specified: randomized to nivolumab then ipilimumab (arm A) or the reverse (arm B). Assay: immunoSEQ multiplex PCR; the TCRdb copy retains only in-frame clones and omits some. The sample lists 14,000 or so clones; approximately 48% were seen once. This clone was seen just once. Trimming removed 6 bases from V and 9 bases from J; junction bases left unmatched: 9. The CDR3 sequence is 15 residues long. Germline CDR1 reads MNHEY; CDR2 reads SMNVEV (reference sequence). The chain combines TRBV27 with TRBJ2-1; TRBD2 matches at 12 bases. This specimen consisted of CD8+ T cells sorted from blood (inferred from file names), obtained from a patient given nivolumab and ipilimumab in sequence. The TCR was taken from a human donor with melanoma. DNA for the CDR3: TGTGCCAGCAGCCGCGGGACTAGCGGGCGGGCTGAGCAGTTCTTC. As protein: CASSRGTSGRAEQFF.